The entry below describes one T cell receptor (beta chain). Its antigen is unidentified. Germline V gene lookup returns CDR1 SGHVS and CDR2 FQNEAQ. This CDR3 contains 17 residues. Researchers reported sorting every CD8+ T cell subset in triplicate, around 300,000 cells per sort. This sample stems from a study of CXCR3-negative and CXCR3-positive naive CD8 T cells. Study results and caveats: CXCR3-negative and CXCR3-positive naive cells shared comparable TRBV-TRBJ usage, but memory cells did not. Comparably high diversity was seen in both naive subsets, and much lower diversity in memory CD8+ cells.

The TRB cDNA libraries were prepared by 5' RACE with UMI labels. For each CDR3 protein, TCRdb gives one entry from its re-call of the 5' RACE reads, without DNA. In all, the sample yields around 50,000 distinct CDR3 sequences. The chain employs TRBV7-8 and TRBJ2-3; TCRdb calls TRBD2, which cannot be checked without DNA. This clonotype originated in a human donor in good health. Some clones in this sample may be carry-over from other donors' samples. Sequenced material: memory CD8+ T cells from blood. CDR3 protein: CASSFIVAGGTTDTQYF.